One and the same sample provided the 29 T cell receptor beta chains below, sequenced in a study of T cells in Graves' hyperthyroidism and ophthalmopathy. Amplification yielded TCR beta CDR3 regions, with RNA transcripts as the source. First-round RT-PCR of the TCR CDR3 relied on the HTBI primer set. TCRdb passed the multiplex PCR reads through MiXCR, listing each CDR3 protein once. The table shows about 420,000 distinct CDR3 sequences, with around a sixth occurring only once. The sample consisted of blood. The source is a woman between 18 and 30 years old with Graves' hyperthyroidism.

The V gene is TRBV6-6, the J gene TRBJ2-4, with 9 nucleotides matching TRBD2. The CDR3 covers 14 residues. Germline V gene data show CDR1 as MNHNY and CDR2 as SVGAGI (reference sequence). The J segment lost 10 bases and the V segment lost 0 bases, leaving 4 bases of the junction unmatched. CDR3 residues: CASSYSSGGEIQYF. The CDR3, as DNA: TGTGCCAGCAGTTACTCTAGCGGGGGAGAAATTCAGTACTTC.

This clonotype came up many times. This chain links TRBV5-1 with TRBJ1-2, with unresolved D. Germline lookup yields CDR1 SGHRS and CDR2 YFSETQ. The CDR3 has 14 residues. The V end lost 4 bases, the J end lost 8 bases, and 18 bases lay between the germline ends. In DNA, the CDR3 is TGCGCCAGCAGCCCCCGGGCGGGAGGTGACGGCTACACCTTC. Residues: CASSPRAGGDGYTF.

This clonotype was counted many times. The chain carries TRBV5-1 and TRBJ2-1, with 14 bases that match TRBD2. This CDR3 is 16 amino acids long. The germline V gene encodes CDR1 SGHRS and CDR2 YFSETQ. Unmatched junction bases numbered 11, after V lost 9 bases and J lost 6 bases. The chain's CDR3 is CANLAGLAGATNEQFF. The CDR3 DNA reads as TGCGCCAACCTTGCGGGACTAGCGGGGGCCACCAATGAGCAGTTCTTC.

This clonotype was detected ten times or more. This chain uses TRBV29-1 with TRBJ1-2, with 7 bases identical to TRBD1. CDR3 length: 13 amino acids. Germline V gene sequence: CDR1 SQVTM, CDR2 ANQGSEA. J gave up 0 bases and V 7 bases, and 5 bases lay outside the gene matches. The CDR3 nucleotides are TGCAGCGCCCGGGACAGCTCTAACTATGGCTACACCTTC. This gives the protein CSARDSSNYGYTF.

This rearrangement joins TRBV9 to TRBJ1-4; no definite D call. CDR3 length equals 18 residues. V was shortened by 0 bases and J by 3 bases, with 18 bases between the two germline ends. The germline V gene encodes CDR1 SGDLS and CDR2 YYNGEE. The CDR3 loop reads CASSVDPLRPSPNEKLFF. The CDR3, as DNA: TGTGCCAGCAGCGTAGACCCCCTTCGGCCCTCGCCTAATGAAAAACTGTTTTTT.

This clonotype was counted many times. The genes are TRBV18 and TRBJ2-1, with 8 bases fitting TRBD1. The CDR3 is 13 residues long. Germline V gene data show CDR1 as KGHSH and CDR2 as LQKENI. Unmatched junction bases numbered 9, after V lost 8 bases and J lost 9 bases. DNA for the CDR3: TGTGCCAGCCATCAGGGGGCTTTATCTGAGCAGTTCTTC. This gives the protein CASHQGALSEQFF.

The rearrangement uses TRBV11-3 and TRBJ2-1; D perhaps matches TRBD1 (6 bases). CDR1 and CDR2 (germline): SGHNT, YENEEA. V was trimmed by 1 base and J by 7 bases, leaving 17 bases between them. The CDR3 extends over 16 amino acids. As DNA, the CDR3 is TGTGCCAGCAGCTTAGCGGGACAAACCGGGTGGAATGAGCAGTTCTTC. Translating it yields CASSLAGQTGWNEQFF.

The J gene is TRBJ2-1, the V gene TRBV20-1; D is perhaps TRBD2 (5 bases). Germline V gene lookup returns CDR1 DFQATT and CDR2 SNEGSKA (reference sequence). The CDR3 has 13 amino acids. The V end was cut by 7 bases, the J end by 0 bases, with 10 bases between. CDR3 sequence reads: CSGLANSYNEQFF. CDR3 in DNA: TGCAGTGGGTTAGCGAACTCCTACAATGAGCAGTTCTTC.

The genes are TRBV30 and TRBJ2-7, with D perhaps TRBD1 or TRBD2 (6 bases each). V was cut by 3 bases and J by 6 bases, with 18 bases left in between. CDR1 is GTSNPN, CDR2 SVGIG, per germline (reference sequence). The length of the CDR3 is 14 residues. The CDR3 region is CAWSPQGRTSEQYF. CDR3 sequence (DNA): TGTGCCTGGAGCCCCCAGGGGAGGACCTCCGAGCAGTACTTC.

There are many counts of this clonotype. This chain joins TRBV4-1 and TRBJ2-5; 13 nucleotides agree with TRBD2. This CDR3 is 15 amino acids long. J gave up 1 base and V 4 bases, and 0 bases lay outside the gene matches. Germline CDR1 is MGHRA and CDR2 is YSYEKL. The CDR3 DNA is TGCGCCAGCAGCCGGACTAGCGGGAGCCAAGAGACCCAGTACTTC. It codes for CASSRTSGSQETQYF.

The chain carries TRBV7-4 and TRBJ2-1, with a weak D call TRBD2 (5 bases). This CDR3 is built from 15 residues. Germline V gives CDR1 SGHVT, CDR2 SQSDAQ. Trimming removed 5 bases from V and 8 bases from J, with 19 bases in between. DNA for the CDR3: TGTGCCAGCAGCCCCAGAGGCCAACTAGGCGATGAGCAGTTCTTC. Amino acid sequence: CASSPRGQLGDEQFF.

This clonotype was seen ten or more times. This chain links TRBV5-8 with TRBJ1-2, with a possible D match to TRBD1 (6 bases). Germline CDR1 SGHTS, CDR2 YDEGEE. V gave up 4 bases and J gave up 0 bases, with 13 bases separating them. The CDR3 has 15 residues. The CDR3 coding sequence is TGTGCCAGCAGCCGGAGAGGGGGAGCTAACTATGGCTACACCTTC. As protein: CASSRRGGANYGYTF.

The chain has TRBV20-1 and TRBJ1-1; D is ambiguous. Germline-derived CDR1 and CDR2 are DFQATT and SNEGSKA (reference sequence). Trimming cost V 3 bases and J 5 bases, with 7 bases left between them. The length of the CDR3 is 11 residues. As DNA, the CDR3 is TGCAGTGCTAGTCCCATTACTGAAGCTTTCTTT. This codes for CSASPITEAFF.

In its sample, this clonotype was seen many times. The chain recombines TRBV5-1 with TRBJ1-4; D uncertain. The CDR3 extends over 15 amino acids. V was clipped by 7 bases and J by 7 bases, with 20 bases between them. Germline V gene lookup returns CDR1 SGHRS and CDR2 YFSETQ. CDR3 sequence: CASSRESAAGEKLFF. The CDR3 nucleotides are TGCGCCAGCTCCCGGGAGAGTGCCGCGGGTGAAAAACTGTTTTTT.

This clonotype has a handful of counts. V and J are TRBV9 and TRBJ2-3, with TRBD1 matching over 10 bases. CDR1 and CDR2 (germline): SGDLS, YYNGEE. The CDR3 length is 17 residues. The trim removed 4 bases at V and 1 base at J, leaving 9 bases unmatched. CDR3 in amino acids: CASSSQTGGAGTDTQYF. The CDR3 DNA sequence: TGTGCCAGCAGCTCCCAGACAGGGGGCGCCGGCACAGATACGCAGTATTTT.

This clonotype has at least ten counts. The chain employs TRBV5-1 and TRBJ2-7; 8 bases line up with TRBD2. V shed 4 bases and J 6 bases; nucleotides not matched to a gene: 6. The CDR3 runs 13 residues. Germline V gene sequence: CDR1 SGHRS, CDR2 YFSETQ. The chain's CDR3 is CASSLPGGREQYF. The CDR3 DNA reads as TGCGCCAGCAGCCTTCCGGGGGGGCGCGAGCAGTACTTC. Full variable domain (outside the CDR3, taken from reference TRBV5-1 and TRBJ2-7): KAGVTQTPRYLIKTRGQQVTLSCSPISGHRSVSWYQQTPGQGLQFLFEYFSETQRNKGNFPGRFSGRQFSNSRSEMNVSTLELGDSALYLCASSLPGGREQYFGPGTRLTVT.

Concerning this clonotype itself: One base away lies a much larger clone, so this may be a sequencing read error. The V and J genes are TRBV9 and TRBJ1-5; 9 bases are a match to TRBD1. The CDR3 is 15 amino acids. Unmatched junction bases numbered 11, after V lost 7 bases and J lost 6 bases. Germline values: CDR1 SGDLS, CDR2 YYNGEE. In nucleotides, the CDR3 is TGTGCCAGCTCGATGACGGGACAGGGTAGTCAGCCCCAGCATTTT. Translated: CASSMTGQGSQPQHF.

The chain has TRBV19 and TRBJ2-1, with TRBD2 matching over 10 bases. In germline, CDR1 is LNHDA, CDR2 SQIVND (reference sequence). V trimming: 1 base; J trimming: 9 bases; junction bases outside the gene matches: 9. The CDR3 runs to 16 residues. Written as DNA, the CDR3 is TGTGCCAGTAGTATAGCCCTAGCGGGGGTCCGCCGTGAGCAGTTCTTC. Residues: CASSIALAGVRREQFF.

This clonotype was detected a few times. V usage is TRBV4-1 and J usage is TRBJ2-5; 11 bases are shared with TRBD2. V lost 2 bases to trimming and J lost 4 bases; unmatched junction nucleotides: 3. Looked up from germline, CDR1 is MGHRA and CDR2 is YSYEKL. The CDR3 covers 15 residues. CDR3 residues: CASSQLLAGVETQYF. The CDR3 region has the DNA TGCGCCAGCAGCCAATTACTAGCGGGGGTAGAGACCCAGTACTTC.

Many counts were recorded for this clonotype. The chain joins TRBV2 to TRBJ1-2; 10 bases are shared with TRBD1. J lost 7 bases, V lost 10 bases, and 6 bases had no gene match. CDR1 is SNHLY and CDR2 is FYNNEI in the germline V gene. The CDR3 consists of 12 residues. In nucleotides, the CDR3 is TGTGCCACCGGGACAGGGGAAGGTGGCTACACCTTC. Translated: CATGTGEGGYTF.

This clonotype was seen repeatedly, ten times or more. The chain couples TRBV2 to TRBJ2-7; 14 bases line up with TRBD2. This CDR3 has 14 amino acids. CDR1 is SNHLY and CDR2 is FYNNEI in the germline V gene. The V and J ends lost 8 bases and 9 bases, in that order; junction bases with no gene match: 9. CDR3 protein: CASAAGLAGGRQYF. CDR3 sequence (DNA): TGTGCCAGCGCTGCTGGACTAGCGGGAGGTAGGCAGTACTTC.

There are many counts of this clonotype. V usage is TRBV20-1 and J usage is TRBJ2-3; 8 bases fit TRBD2. The CDR3 has 12 residues. V lost 5 bases and J lost 2; bases outside the gene matches: 0. CDR1 DFQATT and CDR2 SNEGSKA come from the germline V gene (reference sequence). CDR3 protein: CSAGLATDTQYF. The CDR3, as DNA: TGCAGTGCTGGACTAGCCACAGATACGCAGTATTTT.

The chain employs TRBV7-6 and TRBJ2-3; 7 bases line up with TRBD2. CDR3 length equals 19 residues. From germline, CDR1 is SGHVS and CDR2 FNYEAQ. V lost 5 bases and J lost 0; bases outside the gene matches: 17. CDR3 sequence: CASSLGPGLPYSSTDTQYF. The DNA for the CDR3 is TGTGCCAGCAGCCTTGGACCGGGACTACCATATTCTAGCACAGATACGCAGTATTTT.

This clonotype came up many times. The chain recombines TRBV7-9 with TRBJ1-4, with D uncertain. Trimming left V 3 bases short and J 0 bases short, with 14 bases between. This CDR3 comprises 17 residues. Per germline, CDR1 SEHNR and CDR2 FQNEAQ (reference sequence). The CDR3 coding sequence is TGTGCCAGCAGCTTGATGTACGAAATTGCAACTAATGAAAAACTGTTTTTT. It encodes CASSLMYEIATNEKLFF.

There are many counts of this clonotype. This chain joins TRBV12-5 and TRBJ2-1; D not certain. Trimming shortened V by 3 bases and J by 4 bases, and 7 bases separated the two germline ends. The CDR3 is made up of 13 amino acids. CDR1 is LGHNT and CDR2 is FRNRAP in the germline V gene. The CDR3 protein is CASGFSIYNEQFF. In DNA form, the CDR3 reads TGTGCTAGTGGTTTTTCGATTTACAATGAGCAGTTCTTC.

The V call is TRBV29-1, the J call TRBJ2-7, with 12 bases that match TRBD1. With 4 bases clipped from V and 4 bases from J, the junction kept 11 bases outside the gene matches. Germline V gene sequence: CDR1 SQVTM, CDR2 ANQGSEA. There are 16 residues in the CDR3. The CDR3 here is CSVGEAGTGGWYEQYF. The CDR3 DNA sequence: TGCAGCGTTGGGGAGGCCGGGACAGGGGGCTGGTACGAGCAGTACTTC.

The table lists this clonotype with many counts. The V and J genes are TRBV6-8 and TRBJ1-6; D is unclear. Germline CDR1 is MNHGY and CDR2 is SAAAGT. The CDR3 is 14 amino acids. Trimming shortened V by 9 bases and J by 6 bases, and 15 bases separated the two germline ends. CDR3 nucleotides: TGTGCCAGTCCGCCTATGGCGGGTAATTCACCCCTCCACTTT. Translating gives CASPPMAGNSPLHF.

This clonotype has a count of ten or more. The J gene is TRBJ2-1, the V gene TRBV2; 10 positions agree with TRBD2. This CDR3 has 15 amino acids. Unmatched junction bases numbered 2, after V lost 2 bases and J lost 4 bases. Germline CDR1 SNHLY, CDR2 FYNNEI. The CDR3 nucleotides are TGTGCCAGCAGTGAAAGCGGGAGGGGGTACAATGAGCAGTTCTTC. Translated: CASSESGRGYNEQFF.

V is TRBV2 and J is TRBJ1-3, with a tentative D call TRBD1 (6 bases). Germline CDR1 is SNHLY and CDR2 is FYNNEI. This CDR3 region has 13 residues. Between the trimmed V and J ends, which lost 5 bases and 8 bases, there was a span of 13 bases. CDR3 loop: CASSTGLGDTIYF. CDR3 nucleotides: TGTGCCAGCAGTACAGGGTTAGGAGACACCATATATTTT.